One sample yielded the 10 T cell receptor beta chains listed below, sequenced in a study of T cells in Graves' hyperthyroidism and ophthalmopathy (dated by TCRdb to between 2018 and 2020). The protocol used for the library was multiplex PCR. The sequencing machine was an Illumina HiSeq 2000. The TCR beta CDR3 regions were amplified from RNA transcripts. A first-round RT-PCR of the TCR CDR3 used the HTBI primer set with the Qiagen OneStep RT-PCR kit. Using fastp trimming at Q25 and MiXCR clonotype assembly, TCRdb reanalyzed the public sequencing data and kept in-frame beta chains. For every CDR3 protein sequence, its rows merge into one entry that carries the most common genes and DNA. The sample yields a few hundred thousand distinct CDR3 sequences; roughly 25% were counted once. Of the sample, more than 60% falls within the top ten clones. Sequenced sample: blood. The origin of the receptors is a man aged 50-60 years with Graves' hyperthyroidism.

Comment on this clonotype: The junction does not match germline at one end; this may be a read error. The chain is built from TRBV14 and TRBJ1-3, with D unresolved. The CDR3 is made up of 15 amino acids. The V gene's germline CDR1 is SGHDN and CDR2 FVKESK. CDR3: CAGSQIRGSGNTIYF. DNA of the CDR3: TGTGCCGGCAGCCAGATCCGCGGGTCCGGAAACACCATATATTTT.

The V call is TRBV3-1, the J call TRBJ2-3, with D perhaps being TRBD1 or TRBD2 (5 bases each). In germline, CDR1 is LGHDT, CDR2 YNNKEL (reference sequence). CDR3 length: 14 residues. Trimming shortened V by 4 bases and J by 2 bases, and 10 bases separated the two germline ends. The CDR3 here is CASSRDGDTDTQYF. The CDR3 DNA follows: TGTGCCAGCAGCCGGGACGGTGACACAGATACGCAGTATTTT.

This clonotype has just a few counts. The chain is built from TRBV6-5 and TRBJ1-2; D unclear. V gave up 0 bases and J gave up 4 bases, with 9 bases separating them. The CDR3 is 14 amino acids. Looked up from germline, CDR1 is MNHEY and CDR2 is SVGAGI. The CDR3 DNA is TGTGCCAGCAGTTACTCGTCGGATGGCTATGGCTACACCTTC. It codes for CASSYSSDGYGYTF.

This clonotype was seen a few times. The chain is built from TRBV12-3 or TRBV12-4 and TRBJ2-2; 8 nucleotides line up with TRBD1. The J segment lost 0 bases and the V segment lost 8 bases, leaving 5 bases of the junction unmatched. The CDR3 length is 15 residues. CDR3: CASVWGQANTGELFF. The DNA of the CDR3 is TGTGCCAGCGTTTGGGGACAGGCGAACACCGGGGAGCTGTTTTTT.

This clonotype came up many times. The genes are TRBV27 and TRBJ2-2; perhaps TRBD1 as D (5 bases). V was cut by 3 bases and J by 0 bases, with 8 bases left in between. CDR1 and CDR2 (germline): MNHEY, SMNVEV (reference sequence). CDR3 length: 15 residues. CDR3 region: CASSLDISNTGELFF. The CDR3 bases are TGTGCCAGCAGTTTGGACATTTCGAACACCGGGGAGCTGTTTTTT.

At least ten counts were recorded for this clonotype. The rearrangement links TRBV18 to TRBJ1-5, with unresolved D. This CDR3 is built from 13 residues. Trimming removed 2 bases at V and 2 bases at J, with 4 bases between. Germline CDR1 KGHSH, CDR2 LQKENI. This chain's CDR3 is CASSPSGNQPQHF. The CDR3 DNA reads TGTGCCAGCTCACCATCAGGCAATCAGCCCCAGCATTTT.

V and J are TRBV29-1 and TRBJ2-5; 7 bases agree with TRBD2. Germline V lookup: CDR1 SQVTM, CDR2 ANQGSEA. V was pared by 6 bases and J by 10 bases, with 26 bases of the junction left unmatched. The CDR3 consists of 17 residues. The CDR3 region is CSVVPRPTGTTSQVQYF. In DNA, the CDR3 is TGCAGCGTCGTTCCCCGACCAACCGGGACTACCAGTCAGGTCCAGTACTTC.

The sample holds a few counts of this clonotype. This chain links TRBV10-3 with TRBJ2-7; TRBD2 agrees at 7 bases. The germline CDR1 and CDR2 sequences are ENHRY and SYGVKD. Trimming at V came to 4 bases and at J to 2 bases, leaving 8 bases not matched to a gene. This CDR3 spans 15 amino acids. CDR3 region: CAISGRASGAYEQYF. The CDR3 DNA reads TGTGCCATCAGTGGAAGGGCTAGCGGAGCCTACGAGCAGTACTTC.

This chain joins TRBV6-1 and TRBJ2-6; D remains ambiguous. V was clipped by 6 bases and J by 1 base, with 10 bases between them. The CDR3 sequence is 15 residues long. Germline CDR1 is MNHNS and CDR2 is SASEGT. CDR3 region: CASRKGLSGANVLTF. The CDR3 region has the DNA TGTGCCAGCAGGAAGGGTTTGTCTGGGGCCAACGTCCTGACTTTC.

As to this clonotype: The conserved final phenylalanine or tryptophan is absent from the CDR3, which likely points to a read error. CDR3 nucleotide sequence: TGCGCCAGCAGCTTGGAGGGGGGACCCACTGAAGCTTTCCTT. This translates into CASSLEGGPTEAFL. The V call is TRBV5-1, the J call TRBJ1-1; possible D gene TRBD1, 6 bases. V gave up 0 bases and J gave up 4 bases, with 10 bases separating them. CDR1 is SGHRS and CDR2 is YFSETQ in the germline V gene. CDR3 length: 14 residues.